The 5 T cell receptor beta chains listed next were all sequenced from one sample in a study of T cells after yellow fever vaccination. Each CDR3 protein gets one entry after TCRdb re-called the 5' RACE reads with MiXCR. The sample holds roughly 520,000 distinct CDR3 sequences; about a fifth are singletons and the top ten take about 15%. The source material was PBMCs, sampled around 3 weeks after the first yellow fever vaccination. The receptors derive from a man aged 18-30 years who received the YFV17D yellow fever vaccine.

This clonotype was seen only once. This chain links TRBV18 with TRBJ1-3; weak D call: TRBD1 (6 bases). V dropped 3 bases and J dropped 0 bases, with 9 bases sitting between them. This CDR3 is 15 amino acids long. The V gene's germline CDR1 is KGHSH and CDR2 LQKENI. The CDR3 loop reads CASSPRGISGNTIYF. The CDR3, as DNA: TGTGCCAGCTCACCCAGGGGAATCTCTGGAAACACCATATATTTT.

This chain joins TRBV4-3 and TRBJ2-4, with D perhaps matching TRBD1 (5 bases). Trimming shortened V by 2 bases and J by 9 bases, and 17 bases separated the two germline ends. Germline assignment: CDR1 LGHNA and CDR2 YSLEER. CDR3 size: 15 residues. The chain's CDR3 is CASSQSAVQGGIQYF. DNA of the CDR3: TGCGCCAGCAGCCAATCAGCCGTTCAGGGTGGCATTCAGTACTTC.

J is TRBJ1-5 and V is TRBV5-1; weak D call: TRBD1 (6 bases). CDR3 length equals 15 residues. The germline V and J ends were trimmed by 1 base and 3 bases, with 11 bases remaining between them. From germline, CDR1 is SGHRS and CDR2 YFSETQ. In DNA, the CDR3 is TGCGCCAGCAGCTTGTCGGGGGCGGTCAATCAGCCCCAGCATTTT. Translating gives CASSLSGAVNQPQHF.

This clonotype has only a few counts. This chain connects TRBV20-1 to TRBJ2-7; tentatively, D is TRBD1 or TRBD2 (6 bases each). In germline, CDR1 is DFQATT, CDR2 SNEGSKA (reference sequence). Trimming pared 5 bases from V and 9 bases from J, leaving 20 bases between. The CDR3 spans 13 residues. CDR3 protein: CSALPGAGFWQYF. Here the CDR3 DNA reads TGCAGTGCTTTACCGGGGGCCGGGTTTTGGCAGTACTTC.

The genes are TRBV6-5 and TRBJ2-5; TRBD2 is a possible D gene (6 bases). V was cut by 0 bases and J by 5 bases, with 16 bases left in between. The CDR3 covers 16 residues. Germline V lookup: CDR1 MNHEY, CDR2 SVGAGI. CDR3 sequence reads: CASSYSFGGARETQYF. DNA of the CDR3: TGTGCCAGCAGTTACTCGTTCGGAGGGGCGAGGGAGACCCAGTACTTC.